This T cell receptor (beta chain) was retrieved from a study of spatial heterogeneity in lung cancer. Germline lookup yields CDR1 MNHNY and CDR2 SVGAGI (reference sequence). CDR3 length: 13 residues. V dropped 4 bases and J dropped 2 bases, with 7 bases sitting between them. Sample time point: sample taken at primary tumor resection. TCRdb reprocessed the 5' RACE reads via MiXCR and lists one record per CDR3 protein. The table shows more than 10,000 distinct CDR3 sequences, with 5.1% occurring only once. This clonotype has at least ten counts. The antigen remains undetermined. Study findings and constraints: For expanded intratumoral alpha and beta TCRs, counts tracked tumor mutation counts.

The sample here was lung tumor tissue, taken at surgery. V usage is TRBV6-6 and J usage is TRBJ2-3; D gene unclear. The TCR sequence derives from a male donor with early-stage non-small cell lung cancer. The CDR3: CASSLTHTDTQYF. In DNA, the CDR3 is TGTGCCAGCAGTTTGACCCACACAGATACGCAGTATTTT.